Each of the 27 T cell receptor beta chains below was sequenced from the same sample in a study of cytomegalovirus exposure and HLA in healthy donors. Both 60 Vbeta primers and 13 Jbeta primers went into the PCR. TCRdb's table, derived via immunoSEQ multiplex PCR, lists solely in-frame clones and lacks some. This table holds tens of thousands of clones, under 90% found once. The sequenced material came from PBMCs. Receptors were obtained from a man over 45 in good health and CMV-seronegative.

This rearrangement joins TRBV18 to TRBJ1-4; 9 bases are shared with TRBD1. The length of the CDR3 is 15 residues. V gave up 3 bases and J gave up 8 bases; unmatched junction bases: 7. CDR1 is KGHSH, CDR2 LQKENI, per germline. CDR3 protein: CASSPPGQGPEKLFF. In DNA form, the CDR3 reads TGTGCCAGCTCACCGCCGGGACAGGGACCCGAAAAACTGTTTTTT.

This chain links TRBV19 with TRBJ2-7, with a weak D call TRBD1 (6 bases). The germline CDR1 and CDR2 sequences are LNHDA and SQIVND (reference sequence). Trimming shortened V by 3 bases and J by 0 bases, and 24 bases separated the two germline ends. The CDR3 extends over 19 amino acids. CDR3 sequence (DNA): TGTGCCAGTAGTATCGTCTTCCCCCTCGGTGGACAGTTCTCCTACGAGCAGTACTTC. Translating gives CASSIVFPLGGQFSYEQYF.

The rearrangement joins TRBV27 to TRBJ2-7; TRBD1 agrees at 10 bases. The CDR3 runs 15 residues. With V trimmed by 1 base and J by 5 bases, 5 bases remained unmatched. CDR1 MNHEY and CDR2 SMNVEV come from the germline V gene (reference sequence). As DNA, the CDR3 is TGTGCCAGCAGTTTATGGGGACAGGGGTATAACGAGCAGTACTTC. It is translated as CASSLWGQGYNEQYF.

V usage is TRBV5-1 and J usage is TRBJ2-2; perhaps TRBD1 as D (6 bases). V lost 3 bases, J lost 4 bases, and 10 bases lay in between. In germline, CDR1 is SGHRS, CDR2 YFSETQ. The CDR3 loop spans 14 amino acids. This CDR3 is CASSSRGFTGELFF. The CDR3 bases are TGCGCCAGCAGCTCGAGGGGGTTCACCGGGGAGCTGTTTTTT.

This clone came up once. The CDR3: CASSRDRNTGELFF. CDR3 DNA sequence: TGTGCCAGCAGCCGGGACAGGAACACCGGGGAGCTGTTTTTT. The rearrangement links TRBV5-6 to TRBJ2-2; TRBD1 matches at 7 bases. Germline values: CDR1 SGHDT, CDR2 YYEEEE. This CDR3 region has 14 residues. The junction had 1 base not matched to a gene; V was cut back by 4 bases and J by 1 base.

V and J are TRBV5-1 and TRBJ1-1; D is unclear. In germline, CDR1 is SGHRS, CDR2 YFSETQ. The CDR3 totals 14 residues. Trimming stripped 4 bases from V and 6 bases from J, with 16 bases between. The CDR3 DNA sequence: TGCGCCAGCAGCCTTGGCTCCGGGATACCTGAAGCTTTCTTT. Translating gives CASSLGSGIPEAFF.

The chain uses TRBV21-1 and TRBJ2-5; the D call in the table, TRBD1, was not verified against the DNA. TRBV21-1 is an annotated pseudogene. The CDR3 is made up of 17 amino acids. The CDR3 region is CASSTPSRNRGGETQYF. CDR3 sequence (DNA): TGTGCCAGCAGCACTCCTTCCCGGAACAGGGGAGGAGAGACCCAGTACTTC.

The chain recombines TRBV4-3 with TRBJ2-5; 9 nucleotides match TRBD1. Germline V gene data show CDR1 as LGHNA and CDR2 as YSLEER. The V and J ends lost 4 bases and 5 bases, in that order; junction bases with no gene match: 8. CDR3 length: 15 amino acids. For the CDR3, the DNA is TGCGCCAGCAGCCCCGGGACAGGGACGGGGGAGACCCAGTACTTC. As protein: CASSPGTGTGETQYF.

The rearrangement uses TRBV19 and TRBJ1-1, with a weak D call TRBD1 (5 bases). Germline CDR1 reads LNHDA; CDR2 reads SQIVND (reference sequence). The V end lost 2 bases, the J end lost 0 bases, and 10 bases lay between the germline ends. This CDR3 has 15 residues. The CDR3 loop reads CASSILQAMNTEAFF. The CDR3 DNA sequence: TGTGCCAGTAGTATACTACAGGCGATGAACACTGAAGCTTTCTTT.

The V gene is TRBV28, the J gene TRBJ1-1; D possibly corresponds to TRBD1 (6 bases). The CDR3 length is 16 residues. Germline CDR1 reads MDHEN; CDR2 reads SYDVKM. Trimming removed 3 bases from V and 0 bases from J, with 14 bases in between. The chain's CDR3 is CASSFTGGNMNTEAFF. The CDR3 region has the DNA TGTGCCAGCAGTTTCACGGGGGGCAACATGAACACTGAAGCTTTCTTT.

The chain recombines TRBV7-8 with TRBJ2-3, with TRBD2 as a possible D gene (5 bases). The CDR3 is made up of 16 amino acids. The V end lost 5 bases, the J end lost 0 bases, and 15 bases lay between the germline ends. The germline CDR1 and CDR2 sequences are SGHVS and FQNEAQ. For the CDR3, the DNA is TGTGCCAGCAGCCCCTTTGGGCGGACTAGCACAGATACGCAGTATTTT. Its protein is CASSPFGRTSTDTQYF.

This clone was detected a few times. V and J are TRBV6-6 and TRBJ1-5; D remains unclear. The CDR3 length is 15 residues. Per germline, CDR1 MNHNY and CDR2 SVGAGI (reference sequence). V lost 8 bases and J 1 base, leaving 15 bases between the germline ends. CDR3 in amino acids: CASHYLGGSNQPQHF. The CDR3 DNA sequence: TGTGCCAGCCATTACCTGGGAGGGAGCAATCAGCCCCAGCATTTT.

The chain joins TRBV5-8 to TRBJ2-5; 8 bases line up with TRBD2. This CDR3 has 16 residues. CDR1 and CDR2 (germline): SGHTS, YDEGEE. The ends lost 0 bases at V and 5 bases at J; junction bases unmatched: 9. CDR3 in amino acids: CASSLALSGSVETQYF. In DNA form, the CDR3 reads TGTGCCAGCAGCTTGGCCCTCAGCGGGAGTGTCGAGACCCAGTACTTC.

The gene calls are TRBV7-9 and TRBJ2-7; no firm D call. CDR3 length: 15 residues. The ends were cut back, 1 base at V and 2 bases at J, with 12 bases in the middle. Germline assignment: CDR1 SEHNR and CDR2 FQNEAQ (reference sequence). CDR3 DNA: TGTGCCAGCAGCTTAGGCGGCGTGATAACCTACGAGCAGTACTTC. Translation gives CASSLGGVITYEQYF.

This chain joins TRBV5-1 and TRBJ2-1, with 11 positions matching TRBD2. Germline V CDR1 and CDR2: SGHRS, YFSETQ. The CDR3 extends over 15 amino acids. Trimming at V came to 4 bases and at J to 4 bases, leaving 4 bases not matched to a gene. CDR3 loop: CASSPTSGRYNEQFF. The CDR3 DNA follows: TGCGCCAGCAGCCCAACTAGCGGGAGATACAATGAGCAGTTCTTC.

The chain couples TRBV15 to TRBJ1-2; D ambiguous. The germline gives CDR1 LNHNV, CDR2 YYDKDF (reference sequence). Trimming removed 0 bases at V and 6 bases at J, with 17 bases between. The CDR3 totals 16 residues. CDR3 protein: CATSRDKAPALDGYTF. The CDR3 DNA reads TGTGCCACCAGCAGAGATAAGGCACCAGCTCTAGATGGCTACACCTTC.

The rearrangement links TRBV6-1 to TRBJ2-2; the match to TRBD2 covers 7 bases. Looked up from germline, CDR1 is MNHNS and CDR2 is SASEGT. V lost 3 bases to trimming and J lost 6 bases; unmatched junction nucleotides: 10. CDR3 size: 16 residues. DNA for the CDR3: TGTGCCAGCAGTGATTCCGGACTAGTGATGGCCGGGGAGCTGTTTTTT. Protein sequence: CASSDSGLVMAGELFF.

The chain employs TRBV5-1 and TRBJ1-4, with 7 bases fitting TRBD1. Germline V gene data show CDR1 as SGHRS and CDR2 as YFSETQ. The CDR3 is 14 residues long. The junction had 6 bases not matched to a gene; V was cut back by 2 bases and J by 8 bases. The CDR3 nucleotides are TGCGCCAGCAGCTTAGGACAGGAGGCGGAAAAACTGTTTTTT. This translates into CASSLGQEAEKLFF.

V is TRBV27 and J is TRBJ2-7; maybe TRBD2 (5 bases). Germline V lookup: CDR1 MNHEY, CDR2 SMNVEV (reference sequence). The CDR3 is 14 residues long. The V end lost 3 bases, the J end lost 0 bases, and 9 bases lay between the germline ends. In DNA, the CDR3 is TGTGCCAGCAGTTTCGCGGGCTTCTCCTACGAGCAGTACTTC. This sequence encodes CASSFAGFSYEQYF.

The chain links TRBV9 to TRBJ1-5; tentative D call: TRBD1 (6 bases). Trimming took off 3 bases at V and 5 bases at J, with 9 bases between the two ends. This CDR3 region has 13 residues. CDR1 is SGDLS and CDR2 is YYNGEE in the germline V gene. CDR3 region: CASSEDSDQPQHF. The CDR3 DNA is TGTGCCAGCAGCGAGGACAGCGATCAGCCCCAGCATTTT.

The table lists this clone with a count of one. V gene TRBV7-2 combines with J gene TRBJ2-7, with 9 bases matching TRBD1. CDR3 length: 14 amino acids. The germline gives CDR1 SGHTA, CDR2 FQGNSA. V lost 7 bases, J lost 4 bases, and 8 bases stayed unmatched. The CDR3 DNA reads TGTGCCAGCAACCCCGGGACAGGGATTTACGAGCAGTACTTC. It codes for CASNPGTGIYEQYF.

The V call is TRBV5-8, the J call TRBJ2-7; TRBD1 might be the D (5 bases). Germline CDR1 SGHTS, CDR2 YDEGEE. V was trimmed by 0 bases and J by 2 bases, leaving 12 bases between them. The CDR3 covers 15 residues. The CDR3 DNA follows: TGTGCCAGCAGCTTGGTACACATAGGGGCCTACGAGCAGTACTTC. Its translation is CASSLVHIGAYEQYF.

This clone showed up just once. J is TRBJ2-1 and V is TRBV5-1, with 9 bases that match TRBD2. V trimming: 0 bases; J trimming: 2 bases; junction bases outside the gene matches: 6. The CDR3 totals 17 residues. Germline lookup yields CDR1 SGHRS and CDR2 YFSETQ. Here the CDR3 DNA reads TGCGCCAGCAGCTTGGGGGGGGGACTAGCCCCCTACAATGAGCAGTTCTTC. This codes for CASSLGGGLAPYNEQFF.

J is TRBJ2-3 and V is TRBV28, with 7 bases identical to TRBD1. CDR1 is MDHEN, CDR2 SYDVKM, per germline. V shed 6 bases and J 4 bases; nucleotides not matched to a gene: 10. This CDR3 is 15 amino acids long. The CDR3 DNA reads as TGTGCCAGCAGCCTACAGGGGAAGGTTGCAGATACGCAGTATTTT. Amino acid sequence: CASSLQGKVADTQYF.

The V and J genes are TRBV28 and TRBJ2-1; the D is unclear. Trimming removed 3 bases at V and 0 bases at J, with 3 bases between. CDR1 and CDR2 (germline): MDHEN, SYDVKM. CDR3 size: 13 residues. CDR3 coding DNA: TGTGCCAGCAGTTTGAGCTCCTACAATGAGCAGTTCTTC. Translating it yields CASSLSSYNEQFF. Using reference TRBV28 and TRBJ2-1 for the parts outside the CDR3, the full variable domain is DVKVTQSSRYLVKRTGEKVFLECVQDMDHENMFWYRQDPGLGLRLIYFSYDVKMKEKGDIPEGYSVSREKKERFSLILESASTNQTSMYLCASSLSSYNEQFFGPGTRLTVL.

The chain joins TRBV30 to TRBJ2-6; perhaps TRBD1 as D (8 bases). V was clipped by 2 bases and J by 0 bases, with 14 bases between them. The CDR3 has 17 amino acids. The germline V gene has CDR1 GTSNPN and CDR2 SVGIG (reference sequence). This CDR3 is CAWSFTGGVSGANVLTF. The CDR3 DNA follows: TGTGCCTGGAGTTTTACAGGGGGGGTCTCTGGGGCCAACGTCCTGACTTTC.

This chain links TRBV5-1 with TRBJ1-2; 7 bases are shared with TRBD1. The J segment lost 4 bases and the V segment lost 4 bases, leaving 10 bases of the junction unmatched. CDR3 length equals 15 residues. Germline V CDR1 and CDR2: SGHRS, YFSETQ. The CDR3 reads CASSLGTDGGYGYTF. The CDR3 region has the DNA TGCGCCAGCAGCCTCGGGACAGACGGAGGCTATGGCTACACCTTC.